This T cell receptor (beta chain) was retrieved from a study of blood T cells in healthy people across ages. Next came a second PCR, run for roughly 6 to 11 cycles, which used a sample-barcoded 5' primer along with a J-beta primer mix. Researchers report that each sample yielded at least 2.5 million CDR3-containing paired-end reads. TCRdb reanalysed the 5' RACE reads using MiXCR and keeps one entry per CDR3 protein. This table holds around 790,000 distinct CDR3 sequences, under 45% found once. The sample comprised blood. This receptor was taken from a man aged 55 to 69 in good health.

The CDR3 DNA sequence: TGTGCCAGCAGTTACAGCGGCGGGCCGACAGTCGGCTATGGCTACACCTTC. Its protein product is CASSYSGGPTVGYGYTF. The V gene is TRBV6-2 or TRBV6-3, the J gene TRBJ1-2; maybe TRBD1 (5 bases). This CDR3 is built from 17 residues. Per the germline V gene, CDR1 is MNHEY and CDR2 is SVGEGT. V was pared by 2 bases and J by 4 bases, with 20 bases between.